This T cell receptor beta chain was obtained from a study of early T cells in non-severe SARS-CoV-2 infection. For the study at large: With bulk RNA from unsorted whole blood as input, sequencing yielded unpaired chains.

Findings of the study overall: Missing private and CD4 specificities, VDJdb matching favored anti-spike CD8 responses.

Attachment of unique molecular identifiers to individual cDNA molecules was performed. TCRdb reprocessed the 5' RACE reads with MiXCR, giving one entry per CDR3 protein. Among 50,000 or so distinct CDR3 sequences listed, approximately 10% were seen once. CDR1 is SGHTA, CDR2 FQGNSA, per germline. V shed 2 bases and J 10 bases; nucleotides not matched to a gene: 3. The CDR3 consists of 14 residues. This clonotype has ten or more counts. The antigen is undetermined. The receptor was derived from an adult who was a healthcare worker with PCR-confirmed SARS-CoV-2 infection or an uninfected control (not recorded which). The sequencing input was whole blood. The gene calls are TRBV7-2 and TRBJ1-6, with 9 nucleotides matching TRBD1. The CDR3 is CASSLRTGGSPLHF. CDR3 coding DNA: TGTGCCAGCAGCTTACGAACAGGGGGCTCACCCCTCCACTTT.